Sequencing of this TCR beta chain was carried out in a study of control samples from healthy donors and cancer patients. The method was immunoSEQ multiplex PCR; TCRdb's version includes in-frame clones alone and lacks a portion of them. The data hold 150,000 or so clones, with 85% to 95% observed a single time. The sequence came from a woman between 35 and 50 years old in good health. Sequenced input: blood.

The CDR3 sequence: CASRPGTGDNYGYTF. Written as DNA, the CDR3 is TGCGCCAGCAGACCCGGGACAGGGGATAACTATGGCTACACCTTC. The chain joins TRBV5-1 to TRBJ1-2, with TRBD1 identical over 10 bases. This CDR3 has 15 amino acids. Germline CDR1 is SGHRS and CDR2 is YFSETQ. V dropped 5 bases and J dropped 1; count of bases not matched to a gene: 5.